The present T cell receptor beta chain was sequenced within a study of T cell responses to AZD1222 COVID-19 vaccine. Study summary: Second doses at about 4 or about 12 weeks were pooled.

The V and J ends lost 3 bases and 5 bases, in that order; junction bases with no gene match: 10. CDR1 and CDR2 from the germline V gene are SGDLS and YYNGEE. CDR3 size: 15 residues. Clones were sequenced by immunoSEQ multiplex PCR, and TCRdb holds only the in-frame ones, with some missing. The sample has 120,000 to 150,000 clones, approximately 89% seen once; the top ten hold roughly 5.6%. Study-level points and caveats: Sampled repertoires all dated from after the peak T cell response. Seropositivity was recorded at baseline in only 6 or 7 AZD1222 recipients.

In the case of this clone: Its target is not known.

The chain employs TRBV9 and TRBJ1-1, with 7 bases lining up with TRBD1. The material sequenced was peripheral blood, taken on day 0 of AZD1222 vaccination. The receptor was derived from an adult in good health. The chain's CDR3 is CASSGHRGWGTEAFF. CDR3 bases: TGTGCCAGCAGCGGGCACAGGGGATGGGGAACTGAAGCTTTCTTT.